Each of the 6 T cell receptor beta chains below was sequenced from the same sample in a study of cytomegalovirus exposure and HLA in healthy donors. A multiplex PCR was run with 60 Vbeta primers and 13 Jbeta primers. Some clones are missing from TCRdb's copy, which holds only in-frame ones; the method was immunoSEQ multiplex PCR. Seen here are about 200,000 clones, approximately 78% observed once, and the top ten hold 2.9%. The material sequenced was PBMCs. The source is a man aged 30 to 39 in good health and CMV-seronegative.

This clone was seen a single time. V is TRBV4-3 and J is TRBJ2-1; TRBD2 matches 7 bases. This CDR3 comprises 15 residues. CDR1 and CDR2 from the germline V gene are LGHNA and YSLEER. The junction had 6 bases not matched to a gene; V was cut back by 3 bases and J by 4 bases. The CDR3 region is CASSQWRGKYNEQFF. CDR3 DNA: TGCGCCAGCAGCCAGTGGCGGGGGAAATACAATGAGCAGTTCTTC.

Only a few counts were recorded for this clone. The chain links TRBV19 to TRBJ1-1; a possible D gene is TRBD1 (5 bases). Per germline, CDR1 LNHDA and CDR2 SQIVND (reference sequence). CDR3 length: 18 residues. With 0 bases removed from V and 1 base from J, the gap between germline ends came to 18 bases. The CDR3 DNA reads TGTGCCAGTAGTATAGATCTAGAGTCTGGGGCAGGGAACACTGAAGCTTTCTTT. The encoded protein is CASSIDLESGAGNTEAFF.

The gene calls are TRBV27 and TRBJ1-1; D possibly corresponds to TRBD1 (5 bases). Trimming cost V 4 bases and J 2 bases, with 8 bases left between them. CDR1 and CDR2 from the germline V gene are MNHEY and SMNVEV (reference sequence). The CDR3 extends over 13 amino acids. This CDR3 reads CASSYRTNTEAFF. CDR3 nucleotides: TGTGCCAGCAGTTACCGGACAAACACTGAAGCTTTCTTT.

The J gene is TRBJ1-1, the V gene TRBV18; no reliable D call. The CDR3 sequence is 14 residues long. The V gene lost 3 bases and the J gene lost 0 bases, with 8 bases spanning the gap. Per the germline V gene, CDR1 is KGHSH and CDR2 is LQKENI. The CDR3, as DNA: TGTGCCAGCTCACCCGAACTTATGAACACTGAAGCTTTCTTT. This codes for CASSPELMNTEAFF.

The chain is built from TRBV28 and TRBJ1-2; 9 nucleotides agree with TRBD1. This CDR3 comprises 16 residues. J gave up 7 bases and V 7 bases, and 16 bases lay outside the gene matches. Germline loops: CDR1 MDHEN, CDR2 SYDVKM. The CDR3 bases are TGTGCCAGCACTCTTCTTGGGACAGGGAGAACCGGTGGCTACACCTTC. It codes for CASTLLGTGRTGGYTF.

The V gene is TRBV4-2, the J gene TRBJ2-5; TRBD2 is a possible D gene (7 bases). CDR1 and CDR2 from the germline V gene are LGHNA and YNFKEQ. Deletions cut 1 base from V and 5 bases from J, with 11 bases between. The CDR3 extends over 14 amino acids. CDR3 bases: TGTGCCAGCAGCCAAGCGGGGGGCTCGGAGACCCAGTACTTC. Its protein product is CASSQAGGSETQYF.